The sequence of this TCR beta chain was determined in a study of Ad26.COV2.S vaccination and SARS-CoV-2 variants. TCRdb's copy holds only in-frame clones and misses some; the assay was immunoSEQ multiplex PCR. The table has 300,000 to 400,000 clones, approximately 86% seen once; the top ten hold around 2%. Documented treatment: 19 received Ad26.COV2.S at low or high dose, single or two shots; about 5 received placebo; per-sample allocation not given. Day 63 after the first injection of vaccine or placebo was the sampling time. In the vaccine, an Ad26 vector expressed the SARS-CoV-2 spike of the Wuhan strain. The V gene's germline CDR1 is LGHDT and CDR2 YNNKEL (reference sequence). The junction had 7 bases not matched to a gene; V was cut back by 1 base and J by 5 bases. The CDR3 is 15 amino acids.

Here the sequenced sample was peripheral blood, taken in a trial of Ad26.COV2.S vaccine versus placebo. The receptor's source is a person between 18 and 60 years old who received the Ad26.COV2.S COVID-19 vaccine or a placebo. This sequence joins TRBV3-1 (or the pseudogene TRBV3-2) and TRBJ2-5; 7 positions agree with TRBD2. CDR3 coding DNA: TGTGCCAGCAGCCAAGGCTCGGGGGGATTGGAGACCCAGTACTTC. This translates into CASSQGSGGLETQYF.